This T cell receptor beta chain was profiled in a study of shared clonotypes between healthy human individuals. Across the study: The people who gave samples were two women and a few men aged 18 to 49.

The CDR3 contains 15 residues. V lost 6 bases to trimming and J lost 9 bases; unmatched junction nucleotides: 7. Germline-derived CDR1 and CDR2 are MDHEN and SYDVKM. Deep level was the assay's run setting. Genomic DNA of every subset was divided equally among multiple immunoSEQ plates. Profiling relied on immunoSEQ multiplex PCR, and the TCRdb table lists in-frame clones only, not all of them. The sample carries 950,000 to 1,200,000 clones, roughly 80% recorded once. Investigators divided CD4+ cells into CD45RA+ naive and CD45RA-negative memory subsets. This clone was seen only a few times. The sample comprised memory CD4+ T cells from PBMCs. Subset in this sample: CD45RA-negative fraction. This receptor was taken from a young man in good health. Some clones in this sample may be carry-over from other donors' samples. The chain uses TRBV28 and TRBJ2-1, with 14 bases fitting TRBD2. This CDR3 is CASRGGLAGEGEQFF. Written as DNA, the CDR3 is TGTGCCAGCAGGGGGGGACTAGCGGGAGAGGGTGAGCAGTTCTTC.